This T cell receptor beta chain was retrieved from a study of CD8+ T cells in alopecia areata. To note about this clone: Its antigen is unidentified.

Study results and limitations: Affected lesional scalp, above all in alopecia totalis/universalis, was more clonal than normal scalp. Sequence data from scalp samples additionally include resident alphabeta T cells of normal skin.

Peripheral blood, together with lesional scalp punch biopsies, was collected from alopecia areata patients. CDR1 is GTSNPN and CDR2 is SVGIG in the germline V gene (reference sequence). V was trimmed by 1 base and J by 8 bases, leaving 11 bases between them. CDR3 size: 12 residues. RNA was isolated and reverse transcribed to cDNA, the sequencing template. Only in-frame clones appear in the TCRdb table, and some are missing; sequencing was by immunoSEQ multiplex PCR. The data show 180,000 or so clones, with about 66% seen just once and approximately 10% held by the top ten. The sample here was CD8+ T cells sorted from blood, taken at week 0. This chain joins TRBV30 and TRBJ1-1, with a possible D match to TRBD1 (5 bases). The sequence derives from a human donor with alopecia areata. The CDR3 DNA follows: TGTGCCTGGAGTGCCGGGACCGCAGAAGCTTTCTTT. Protein: CAWSAGTAEAFF.